This T cell receptor (beta chain) was retrieved from a study of shared clonotypes between healthy human individuals. Findings of the study overall: Rarefaction gave evidence that sorted-subset sequencing remained incomplete despite large depth.

Trimming stripped 2 bases from V and 5 bases from J, with 12 bases between. This CDR3 region has 14 residues. Germline CDR1 and CDR2: MNHNY and SVGAGI (reference sequence). CD4+ cell separation produced CD45RA+ naive and CD45RA-negative memory subsets. In regard to this clone: Its antigen is currently unknown.

Clones were read by immunoSEQ multiplex PCR, and TCRdb kept only the in-frame ones, dropping some. This sample yields more than 1,200,000 clones, of which 98% are seen a single time; roughly 0.35% belongs to the top ten. The chain links TRBV6-6 to TRBJ2-5; no clear D gene. The origin of this receptor is a man aged 25 to 40 in good health. The sample comprised naive CD4+ T cells sorted from blood. Sample subset: CD45RA+ positively selected. This CDR3 is CASSYGLVGETQYF. The CDR3 DNA is TGTGCCAGCAGTTACGGGCTAGTTGGGGAGACCCAGTACTTC.